Listed below are T cell receptor beta chains from one sample, sequenced in a study of blood T cell repertoires in COVID-19. Sequenced by immunoSEQ multiplex PCR; TCRdb stores in-frame clones only, minus some. The data show about 72,000 clones, with about 89% seen just once and around 14% held by the top ten. Sequencing was performed on peripheral blood. These receptors were taken from a woman aged 55-69 years with acute or convalescent COVID-19. CDR3s include the opening cysteine and the closing phenylalanine or tryptophan. The order of the fields is D gene, J gene, clone size, V gene, CDR3 protein, CDR3 DNA. The D gene is left open where the match is weak. Where a row states a size, it is once, few, many or the class of an expanded clone; other rows omit it.

d_call: .
j_call: TRBJ1-4
clone_size: .
v_call: TRBV5-1
cdr3_aa: CASSLASNSYEKLFF
cdr3_nt: TGCGCCAGCAGCTTGGCCTCTAACTCTTATGAAAAACTGTTTTTT

d_call: .
j_call: TRBJ1-1
clone_size: .
v_call: TRBV19
cdr3_aa: CASSTQGYTEAFF
cdr3_nt: TGTGCCAGTAGTACCCAGGGTTACACTGAAGCTTTCTTT

d_call: .
j_call: TRBJ2-3
clone_size: .
v_call: TRBV21-1
cdr3_aa: CASSFRDRDSSSPSTDTQYF
cdr3_nt: TGTGCCAGCAGCTTTCGAGACAGGGATTCGAGCTCCCCTAGCACAGATACGCAGTATTTT

d_call: TRBD2
j_call: TRBJ2-1
clone_size: .
v_call: TRBV28
cdr3_aa: CASRSSGGRANEQFF
cdr3_nt: TGTGCCAGCAGGAGTAGCGGGGGGCGAGCCAATGAGCAGTTCTTC

d_call: .
j_call: TRBJ2-1
clone_size: .
v_call: TRBV5-1
cdr3_aa: CASSLSSSSRGQFF
cdr3_nt: TGCGCCAGCAGCTTGTCCTCGTCCTCAAGGGGGCAGTTCTTC

d_call: TRBD2
j_call: TRBJ2-1
clone_size: .
v_call: TRBV18
cdr3_aa: CASSPKQRGVYNEQFF
cdr3_nt: TGTGCCAGCTCACCTAAACAGCGGGGGGTCTACAATGAGCAGTTCTTC

d_call: TRBD1
j_call: TRBJ1-5
clone_size: once
v_call: TRBV6-5
cdr3_aa: CASSRDSTQPQHF
cdr3_nt: TGTGCCAGCAGCCGGGACAGCACTCAGCCCCAGCATTTT

d_call: TRBD1
j_call: TRBJ1-2
clone_size: once
v_call: TRBV14
cdr3_aa: CASSATGNYGYTF
cdr3_nt: TGTGCCAGCAGCGCGACAGGGAACTATGGCTACACCTTC

d_call: .
j_call: TRBJ2-2
clone_size: .
v_call: TRBV19
cdr3_aa: CASSPTGPGELFF
cdr3_nt: TGTGCCAGTAGTCCCACAGGGCCCGGGGAGCTGTTTTTT

d_call: .
j_call: TRBJ2-5
clone_size: .
v_call: TRBV12-3/TRBV12-4
cdr3_aa: CASSLFDQETQYF
cdr3_nt: TGTGCCAGCAGTTTATTCGACCAAGAGACCCAGTACTTC

d_call: TRBD1
j_call: TRBJ1-1
clone_size: few
v_call: TRBV6-5
cdr3_aa: CASSWNSGGTEAFF
cdr3_nt: TGTGCCAGCAGTTGGAATTCAGGGGGCACTGAAGCTTTCTTT

d_call: TRBD1
j_call: TRBJ2-7
clone_size: .
v_call: TRBV2
cdr3_aa: CASSERDRGMVEQYF
cdr3_nt: TGTGCCAGCAGTGAACGAGACAGGGGAATGGTCGAGCAGTACTTC